The 3 T cell receptor beta chains below come from one sample, sequenced in a study of beta chain features in type 1 diabetes. The investigators reverse transcribed all of the isolated RNA, so they sequenced expressed TCRB transcripts. Produced via immunoSEQ multiplex PCR; TCRdb's table is partial and in-frame only. This table holds almost 350,000 clones, around 20% found once. The sample consisted of naive CD4+ T cells from blood. These receptors all come from a young woman in good health.

This clone was seen only once. This chain uses TRBV5-5 with TRBJ2-7, with D perhaps TRBD2 (5 bases). CDR1 is SGHKS, CDR2 YYEKEE, per germline (reference sequence). Deletions cut 0 bases from V and 4 bases from J, with 14 bases between. This CDR3 contains 15 residues. The CDR3, as DNA: TGTGCCAGCAGCTTGGTACTGAGGACTGTGTACGAGCAGTACTTC. It encodes CASSLVLRTVYEQYF. Drawing the rest from reference TRBV5-5 and TRBJ2-7, the complete variable domain is DAGVTQSPTHLIKTRGQQVTLRCSPISGHKSVSWYQQVLGQGPQFIFQYYEKEERGRGNFPDRFSARQFPNYSSELNVNALLLGDSALYLCASSLVLRTVYEQYFGPGTRLTVT.

Only a few counts were recorded for this clone. This chain links TRBV2 with TRBJ1-2; possibly TRBD1 for D (6 bases). The CDR3 sequence is 11 residues long. V lost 5 bases to trimming and J lost 8 bases, with 9 bases between them. The germline V gene encodes CDR1 SNHLY and CDR2 FYNNEI. The CDR3 bases are TGTGCCAGCAGTACAGGGTACGGCTACACCTTC. Its protein product is CASSTGYGYTF.

The V and J genes are TRBV7-3 and TRBJ2-3; no definite D call. The CDR3 runs 13 residues. Germline V gene sequence: CDR1 SGHTA, CDR2 FQGTGA. Trimming pared 5 bases from V and 1 base from J, leaving 7 bases between. The CDR3 nucleotides read TGTGCCAGCAGCCCCGCAGGCACAGATACGCAGTATTTT. This translates into CASSPAGTDTQYF. Complete variable domain (other parts from reference TRBV7-3 and TRBJ2-3): GAGVSQTPSNKVTEKGKYVELRCDPISGHTALYWYRQSLGQGPEFLIYFQGTGAADDSGLPNDRFFAVRPEGSVSTLKIQRTERGDSAVYLCASSPAGTDTQYFGPGTRLTVL.